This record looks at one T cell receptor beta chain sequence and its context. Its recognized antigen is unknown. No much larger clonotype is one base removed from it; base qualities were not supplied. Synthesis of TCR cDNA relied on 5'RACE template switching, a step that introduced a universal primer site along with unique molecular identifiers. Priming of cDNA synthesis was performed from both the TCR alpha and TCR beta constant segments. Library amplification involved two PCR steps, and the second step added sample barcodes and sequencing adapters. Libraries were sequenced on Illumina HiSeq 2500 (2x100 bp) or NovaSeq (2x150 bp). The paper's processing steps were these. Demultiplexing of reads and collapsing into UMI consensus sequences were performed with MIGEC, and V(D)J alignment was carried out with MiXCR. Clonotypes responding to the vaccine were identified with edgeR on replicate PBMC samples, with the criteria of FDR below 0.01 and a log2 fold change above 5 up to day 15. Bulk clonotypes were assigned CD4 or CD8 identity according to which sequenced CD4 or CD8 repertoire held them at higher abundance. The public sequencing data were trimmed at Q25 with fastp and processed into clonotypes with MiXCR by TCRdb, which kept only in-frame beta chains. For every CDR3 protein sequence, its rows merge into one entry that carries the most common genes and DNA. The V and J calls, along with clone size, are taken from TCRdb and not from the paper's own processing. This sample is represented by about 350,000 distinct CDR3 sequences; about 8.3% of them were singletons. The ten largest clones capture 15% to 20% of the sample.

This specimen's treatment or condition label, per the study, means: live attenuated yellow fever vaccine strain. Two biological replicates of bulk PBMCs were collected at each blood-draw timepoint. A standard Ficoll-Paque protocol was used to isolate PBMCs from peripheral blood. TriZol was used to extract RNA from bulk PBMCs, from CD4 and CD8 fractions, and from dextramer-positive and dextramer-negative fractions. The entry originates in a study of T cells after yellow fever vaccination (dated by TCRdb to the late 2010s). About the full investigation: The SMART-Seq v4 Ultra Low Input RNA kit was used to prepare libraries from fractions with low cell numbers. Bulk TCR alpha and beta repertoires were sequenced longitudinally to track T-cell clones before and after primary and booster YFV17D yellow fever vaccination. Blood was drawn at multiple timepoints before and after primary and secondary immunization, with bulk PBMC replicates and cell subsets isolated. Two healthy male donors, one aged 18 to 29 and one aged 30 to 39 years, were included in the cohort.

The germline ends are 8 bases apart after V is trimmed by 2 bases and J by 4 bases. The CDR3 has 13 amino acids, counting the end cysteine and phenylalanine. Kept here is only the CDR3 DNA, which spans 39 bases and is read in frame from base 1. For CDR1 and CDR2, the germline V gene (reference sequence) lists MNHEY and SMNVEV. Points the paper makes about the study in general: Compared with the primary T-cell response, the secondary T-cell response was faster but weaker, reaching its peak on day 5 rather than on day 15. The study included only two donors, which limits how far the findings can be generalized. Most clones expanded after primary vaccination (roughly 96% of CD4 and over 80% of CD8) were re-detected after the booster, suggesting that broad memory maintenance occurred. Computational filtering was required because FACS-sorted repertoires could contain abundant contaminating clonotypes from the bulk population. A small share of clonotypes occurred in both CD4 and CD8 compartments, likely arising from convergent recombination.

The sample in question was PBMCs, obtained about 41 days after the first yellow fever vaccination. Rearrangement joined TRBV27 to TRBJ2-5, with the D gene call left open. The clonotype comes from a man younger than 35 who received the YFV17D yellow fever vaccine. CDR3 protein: CASSLTPPETQYF. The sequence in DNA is TGTGCCAGCAGTTTAACCCCTCCAGAGACCCAGTACTTC.